Shown below are 11 T cell receptor beta chains from a single sample sequenced in a study of T cell repertoires in cytomegalovirus infection. TCRdb re-called the reads through MiXCR, storing one row per CDR3 protein. The repertoire consists of over 250,000 distinct CDR3 sequences, with around 20% occurring once and the leading ten covering roughly 19%. No antigen has been assigned to these receptors. The sequencing used cultured PBMCs, collected from culture after CMV antigen stimulation. The receptors derive from a human donor in good health (CMV status not recorded). Some clones in this sample may be carry-over from other donors' samples.

This clonotype was observed many times. The rearrangement links TRBV7-2 to TRBJ2-7, with 7 bases that match TRBD2. Trimming at V came to 5 bases and at J to 3 bases, leaving 13 bases not matched to a gene. CDR1 is SGHTA, CDR2 FQGNSA, per germline. This CDR3 is 16 amino acids long. The CDR3 DNA is TGTGCCAGCAGCCCCGAAGGCTCCGCGGGAGACTACGAGCAGTACTTC. It yields the protein CASSPEGSAGDYEQYF.

This chain links TRBV11-2 with TRBJ2-2, with D possibly called TRBD1 or TRBD2 (6 bases each). Per the germline V gene, CDR1 is SGHAT and CDR2 is FQNNGV. The CDR3 totals 14 residues. V lost 8 bases, J lost 1 base, and 11 bases lay in between. This CDR3 reads CASLGGQNTGELFF. Written as DNA, the CDR3 is TGTGCCAGCTTAGGGGGGCAGAACACCGGGGAGCTGTTTTTT.

The chain recombines TRBV6-1 with TRBJ2-7; tentative D call: TRBD1 (6 bases). Trimming shortened V by 2 bases and J by 3 bases, and 20 bases separated the two germline ends. Germline CDR1 reads MNHNS; CDR2 reads SASEGT. CDR3 length equals 17 residues. DNA for the CDR3: TGTGCCAGCAGTGAAATTTTTCATCGACAGGAGAGCTACGAGCAGTACTTC. Its translation is CASSEIFHRQESYEQYF.

This chain connects TRBV12-3 or TRBV12-4 to TRBJ1-1; a weak D match, TRBD1 (6 bases). V was trimmed by 8 bases and J by 0 bases, leaving 13 bases between them. CDR3 length equals 14 residues. CDR3 DNA sequence: TGTGCCAGCGGGGGGCCGGCCATGAACACTGAAGCTTTCTTT. Its translation: CASGGPAMNTEAFF.

This clonotype has a handful of counts. Here the CDR3 DNA reads TGTGCCAGCAGCTCCCCCGAGGGGCCGGTCACAGATACGCAGTATTTT. Protein sequence: CASSSPEGPVTDTQYF. The chain carries TRBV7-9 and TRBJ2-3, with D perhaps assigned TRBD1 or TRBD2 (5 bases each). Trimming removed 4 bases from V and 2 bases from J, with 16 bases in between. The CDR3 runs to 16 residues. Germline CDR1 SEHNR, CDR2 FQNEAQ (reference sequence). The full variable domain, with the rest looked up from reference TRBV7-9 and TRBJ2-3, is DTGVSQNPRHKITKRGQNVTFRCDPISEHNRLYWYRQTLGQGPEFLTYFQNEAQLEKSRLLSDRFSAERPKGSFSTLEIQRTEQGDSAMYLCASSSPEGPVTDTQYFGPGTRLTVL.

A few counts support this clonotype. The rearrangement uses TRBV7-8 and TRBJ2-7, with D possibly matching TRBD2 (6 bases). The germline V and J ends were trimmed by 5 bases and 6 bases, with 14 bases remaining between them. The CDR3 has 13 residues. CDR1 is SGHVS and CDR2 is FQNEAQ in the germline V gene. The CDR3 is CASSALVSGEQYV. DNA for the CDR3: TGTGCCAGCAGCGCCCTGGTTAGCGGCGAGCAGTACGTC.

The V call is TRBV25-1, the J call TRBJ2-3; tentatively, D is TRBD2 (5 bases). Germline CDR1 and CDR2: MGHDK and SYGVNS. The CDR3 is 14 residues long. Deletions cut 8 bases from V and 0 bases from J, with 12 bases between. Here the CDR3 DNA reads TGTGCCAGCGGCTCTAGCATGAGCACAGATACGCAGTATTTT. Translation gives CASGSSMSTDTQYF. Full variable domain (rest looked up from reference TRBV25-1 and TRBJ2-3): EADIYQTPRYLVIGTGKKITLECSQTMGHDKMYWYQQDPGMELHLIHYSYGVNSTEKGDLSSESTVSRIRTEHFPLTLESARPSHTSQYLCASGSSMSTDTQYFGPGTRLTVL.

The chain uses TRBV9 and TRBJ2-3; D perhaps matches TRBD1 (6 bases). Germline V gene lookup returns CDR1 SGDLS and CDR2 YYNGEE. Trimming removed 0 bases from V and 7 bases from J, with 9 bases in between. This CDR3 contains 13 residues. In DNA form, the CDR3 reads TGTGCCAGCAGCGTAGCAGGGACAAATACGCAGTATTTT. It translates to CASSVAGTNTQYF.

The sample holds a few counts of this clonotype. The chain combines TRBV7-2 with TRBJ1-1, with D tentatively TRBD1 (5 bases). This CDR3 contains 16 residues. V lost 5 bases to trimming and J lost 5 bases, with 21 bases between them. From germline, CDR1 is SGHTA and CDR2 FQGNSA. CDR3 bases: TGTGCCAGCAGCCCTATTACCCGTGGGGGTGCTACTGAAGCTTTCTTT. Protein: CASSPITRGGATEAFF.

The rearrangement links TRBV6-2 or TRBV6-3 to TRBJ2-5; 7 bases map to TRBD2. Germline V lookup: CDR1 MNHEY, CDR2 SVGEGT. The CDR3 runs 14 residues. After removal of 5 bases from V and 3 bases from J, the junction contained 6 bases not matched to a gene. The CDR3 coding sequence is TGTGCCAGCAGTCGAGCGGGAATAGAAGAGACCCAGTACTTC. Residues: CASSRAGIEETQYF.

This clonotype was recorded only once. The chain is built from TRBV6-6 and TRBJ1-5; a weak D match, TRBD1 (5 bases). CDR3 length: 16 residues. CDR1 is MNHNY and CDR2 is SVGAGI in the germline V gene (reference sequence). Trimming pared 7 bases from V and 1 base from J, leaving 17 bases between. Here the CDR3 reads CASTKIQGVSNQPQHF. CDR3 bases: TGTGCCAGCACCAAGATTCAGGGAGTCAGCAATCAGCCCCAGCATTTT.